The clone carrying this TCR beta chain was detected only once. Its matching antigen is unknown. The record originates from a study of radiotherapy plus CTLA-4 blockade in lung cancer. Findings and caveats of the study: Interferon-beta and early blood T cell clone dynamics reportedly predicted response best.

V lost 5 bases and J 0 bases, leaving 17 bases between the germline ends. Germline V CDR1 and CDR2: PRHDT, FYEKMQ (reference sequence). The CDR3 contains 16 residues. The table came from immunoSEQ multiplex PCR; TCRdb's copy has only in-frame clones and leaves some out. The table shows tens of thousands of clones, with roughly three quarters occurring only once. The chain carries TRBV13 and TRBJ2-7, with D maybe TRBD1 (5 bases). This TCR derives from a human donor with non-small cell lung cancer whose response to radiotherapy plus ipilimumab could not be evaluated. The sample here was peripheral blood, taken from a patient treated with radiotherapy plus ipilimumab. Written as DNA, the CDR3 is TGTGCCAGCAGCCGCTCGCGCAGGGTAAGCTCCTACGAGCAGTACTTC. Translating it yields CASSRSRRVSSYEQYF.